A selection of T cell receptor beta chains follows, all from one sample in a study of blood T cell repertoires in COVID-19. Method: immunoSEQ multiplex PCR; TCRdb's copy keeps in-frame clones and lacks some. The sample has roughly 200,000 clones; 80% to 90% are singletons. Source material: PBMCs or T cells enriched from blood (not recorded which). The receptors come from a woman aged 30 to 39 who had been exposed to COVID-19. Each CDR3 is given with its conserved first and last residue. A D gene is named only where the DNA matches it firmly. Part of the rows lack a size; the others show once, few, many or a class for expanded clones.

>.|TRBV29-1|TRBJ2-1|TRBD2
TGCAGCGTTGAAGGGTTCGGGGGGGAGGATTACAATGAGCAGTTCTTC
CSVEGFGGEDYNEQFF
>.|TRBV27|TRBJ2-7|TRBD1
TGTGCCAGCAGTTTAAGGACAGGGGAATTAGGCGAGCAGTACTTC
CASSLRTGELGEQYF
>.|TRBV7-9|TRBJ1-2|TRBD1
TGTGCCAGCAGCTCTCCGGACAGGAACTATGGCTACACCTTC
CASSSPDRNYGYTF
>.|TRBV19|TRBJ2-2|TRBD1
TGTGCCAGTAGTCCCTCCGGACAGGGGTTGGGAGGGGAGCTGTTTTTT
CASSPSGQGLGGELFF
>.|TRBV21-1|TRBJ2-2|.
TGTGCCAGCAGCAAAGCTGGACAGCCTACCGGGGAGCTGTTTTTT
CASSKAGQPTGELFF
>.|TRBV28|TRBJ1-6|.
TGTGCCAGCAGTCTTAGGACAGCGAGCTCCTATAATTCACCCCTCCACTTT
CASSLRTASSYNSPLHF
>.|TRBV5-1|TRBJ1-1|TRBD1
TGCGCCAGCAGCTCGGGACAGCCGAACACTGAAGCTTTCTTT
CASSSGQPNTEAFF
>.|TRBV5-1|TRBJ1-2|.
TGCGCCAGCAGGGGAGAGATTCACTATGGCTACACCTTC
CASRGEIHYGYTF
>.|TRBV5-6|TRBJ2-5|.
TGTGCCAGCAGCATACGGAAACAGCTCCGGGAATTGAAGACCCAGTACTTC
CASSIRKQLRELKTQYF
>once|TRBV6-1|TRBJ1-4|.
TGTGCCAGCAGTGAAGGACCGCAGGGTGGCGAAAAACTGTTTTTT
CASSEGPQGGEKLFF
>.|TRBV28|TRBJ2-5|.
TGTGCCAGCAGTTCTTCCACTGGACAGAATTTACAAGAGACCCAGTACTTC
CASSSSTGQNLQETQYF
>.|TRBV10-1|TRBJ2-2|.
TGCGCCAGCAGTGAGATGGTCCCTCAACGGACCGGGGAGCTGTTTTTT
CASSEMVPQRTGELFF
>.|TRBV6-5|TRBJ2-7|.
TGTGCCAGCAGACGCGTACAGGATTACGAGCAGTACTTC
CASRRVQDYEQYF
>.|TRBV19|TRBJ1-1|.
TGTGCCAGTAGTATTCCCCCACAAGTCACTGAAGCTTTCTTT
CASSIPPQVTEAFF
>once|TRBV3-1/TRBV3-2|TRBJ2-7|TRBD1
TGTGCCAGCAGCCTGCCGGGACAGGGAAACGAGCAGTACTTC
CASSLPGQGNEQYF
>once|TRBV3-1/TRBV3-2|TRBJ1-4|TRBD1
TGTGCCAGCAGCCCCACAGGGGAAGAAAAACTGTTTTTT
CASSPTGEEKLFF
>.|TRBV6-5|TRBJ2-7|TRBD1
TGTGCCAGCACTCGCGGACAGGGGGCCTACGAGCAGTACTTC
CASTRGQGAYEQYF
>.|TRBV7-8|TRBJ2-3|TRBD2
TGTGCCAGCAGCTTAGTTAGTTTAACTAGCGGATCTAGCACAGATACGCAGTATTTT
CASSLVSLTSGSSTDTQYF
>once|TRBV28|TRBJ2-3|.
TGTGCCAGCAAGGGGAGCACAGATACGCAGTATTTT
CASKGSTDTQYF
>few|TRBV5-5|TRBJ2-7|.
TGTGCCAGCAGCCCGGACCGGGGGTCGAGTATCTACGAGCAGTACTTC
CASSPDRGSSIYEQYF
>.|TRBV5-1|TRBJ1-3|.
TGCGCCAGCAGCTTGGATGCGATGGGGACTTCTGGAAACACCATATATTTT
CASSLDAMGTSGNTIYF
>once|TRBV7-6|TRBJ1-4|TRBD1
TGTGCCAGCAGCGCCGGGACAGGGGCCGAAAAACTGTTTTTT
CASSAGTGAEKLFF